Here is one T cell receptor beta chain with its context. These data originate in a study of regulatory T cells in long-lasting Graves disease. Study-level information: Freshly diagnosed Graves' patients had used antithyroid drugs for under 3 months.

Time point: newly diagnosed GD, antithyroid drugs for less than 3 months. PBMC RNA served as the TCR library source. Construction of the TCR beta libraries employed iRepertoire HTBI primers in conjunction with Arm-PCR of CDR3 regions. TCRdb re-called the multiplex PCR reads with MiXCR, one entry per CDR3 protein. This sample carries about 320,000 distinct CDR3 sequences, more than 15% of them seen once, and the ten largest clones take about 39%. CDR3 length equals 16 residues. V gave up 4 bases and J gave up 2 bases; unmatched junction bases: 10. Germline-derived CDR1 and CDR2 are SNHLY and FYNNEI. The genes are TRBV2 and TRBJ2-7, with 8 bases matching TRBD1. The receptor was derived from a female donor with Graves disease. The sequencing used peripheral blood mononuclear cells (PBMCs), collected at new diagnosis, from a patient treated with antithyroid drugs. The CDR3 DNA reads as TGTGCCAGCAGTGCAGGTTGGGGACAGGCTCCCTACGAGCAGTACTTC. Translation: CASSAGWGQAPYEQYF.